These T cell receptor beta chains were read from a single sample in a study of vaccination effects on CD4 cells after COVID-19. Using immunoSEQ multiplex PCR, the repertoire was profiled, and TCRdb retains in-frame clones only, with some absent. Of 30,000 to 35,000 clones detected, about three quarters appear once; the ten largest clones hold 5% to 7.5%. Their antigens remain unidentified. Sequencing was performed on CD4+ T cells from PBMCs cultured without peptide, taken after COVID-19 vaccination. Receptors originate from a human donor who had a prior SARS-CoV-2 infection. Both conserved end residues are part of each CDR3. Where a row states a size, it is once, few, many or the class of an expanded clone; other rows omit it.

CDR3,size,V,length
CASSYPDRPNQPQHF,NA,TRBV6-2/TRBV6-3,15
CASRGRQLQETQYF,NA,TRBV6-5,14
CATSVGGQETQYF,once,TRBV24-1,13
CASSVQGTANEKLFF,NA,TRBV2,15
CASSAGQQETQYF,NA,TRBV2,13
CASSLAAREGPETQYF,NA,TRBV5-4,16
CASSLTGLAGLETQYF,NA,TRBV13,16
CASSSGLAGVGEQYF,NA,TRBV5-1,15
CASSVEVALGGYTF,NA,TRBV9,14
CAISETGTSGRYEGEQYF,NA,TRBV10-3,18
CASSFAGGLAGELFF,once,TRBV5-1,15
CASSLSLGAGSTGELFF,NA,TRBV5-5,17
CASSLRGGFENEQFF,NA,TRBV5-1,15
CASSQYGNEAFF,NA,TRBV3-1/TRBV3-2,12
CASRLDSTEAFF,NA,TRBV11-3,12
CASSIARMNTEAFF,NA,TRBV19,14
CASSLSGTTGELFF,once,TRBV7-9,14
CASSLVRPPYEQYF,few,TRBV5-1,14
CASSQDEGNTGELFF,NA,TRBV4-1,15
CASSDIDSWGSNTGELFF,few,TRBV4-1,18
CASTGMGLAGAPETQYF,NA,TRBV7-9,17
CAAAGSPNNEQFF,medium-sized,TRBV2,13
CASSPRSGRDEQFF,few,TRBV7-9,14
CASSLMGSNEKLFF,NA,TRBV7-2,14
CASSQDSAVFSYEQYF,NA,TRBV4-2,16
CASNRPGQLTYEQYF,NA,TRBV2,15
CASGKERFNEQFF,few,TRBV9,13
CASSPTHYNEQFF,NA,TRBV7-3,13
CATVGVNYGYTF,NA,TRBV2,12
CATSDSLTGYGYTF,NA,TRBV24-1,14
CATSANRQGLFF,NA,TRBV24-1,12
CASSPRQGDFQETQYF,NA,TRBV5-1,16
CATRRTGSSYEQYF,few,TRBV27,14
CSASDRVVYGYTF,NA,TRBV20-1,13
CAWSVLPSYEQYF,NA,TRBV30,13
CASSFAGRIPAEFF,NA,TRBV12-1,14
CASSSSSPFGLFTQYF,NA,TRBV28,16
CASSRGTSRSTDTQYF,NA,TRBV19,16
CASSQDQDSREAFF,few,TRBV4-2,14